Below are 20 T cell receptor beta chains sequenced from a single sample in a study of response to subunit inactivated influenza vaccine. TCRdb redid the calling of the RT-PCR reads with MiXCR, one entry per CDR3 protein. This sample carries 280,000 or so distinct CDR3 sequences, 21% of them seen once, and the ten largest clones take around 9.6%. Specimen: PBMCs from blood, collected less than 22 months after vaccination. The receptors stem from a man aged 45 to 75 who received an inactivated influenza vaccine.

Only a few counts were recorded for this clonotype. V and J are TRBV7-2 and TRBJ2-5, with 8 bases fitting TRBD2. V lost 1 base and J lost 4; bases outside the gene matches: 2. CDR1 and CDR2 (germline): SGHTA, FQGNSA. The CDR3 has 14 residues. This chain's CDR3 is CASSLVAGRETQYF. CDR3 nucleotide sequence: TGTGCCAGCAGCTTAGTAGCGGGGAGAGAGACCCAGTACTTC.

This clonotype has at least ten counts. The chain links TRBV29-1 to TRBJ2-2; no firm D call. The CDR3 totals 11 residues. Trimming took 7 bases from V and 3 from J, leaving 6 bases between them. Per the germline V gene, CDR1 is SQVTM and CDR2 is ANQGSEA. The CDR3 nucleotides are TGCAGCGGTGGGGACACCGGGGAGCTGTTTTTT. It codes for CSGGDTGELFF.

This clonotype was seen a few times. This chain connects TRBV5-1 to TRBJ2-1; 7 bases map to TRBD2. The germline gives CDR1 SGHRS, CDR2 YFSETQ. The CDR3 loop spans 15 amino acids. The trim removed 6 bases at V and 1 base at J, leaving 7 bases unmatched. Written as DNA, the CDR3 is TGCGCCAGCACCGGGAGCGGGGCTTCCTACAATGAGCAGTTCTTC. Translated: CASTGSGASYNEQFF.

In this sample, this clonotype turned up many times. The chain joins TRBV18 to TRBJ1-5, with D perhaps matching TRBD1 (5 bases). With 5 bases removed from V and 9 bases from J, the gap between germline ends came to 14 bases. CDR1 and CDR2 (germline): KGHSH, LQKENI. The CDR3 has 13 amino acids. Here the CDR3 DNA reads TGTGCCAGCTCAGAGGGGATACGTATGCCCCAGCATTTT. It codes for CASSEGIRMPQHF.

Only a few counts were recorded for this clonotype. The V gene is TRBV28, the J gene TRBJ2-1, with D possibly TRBD1 on 7 matching bases. From germline, CDR1 is MDHEN and CDR2 SYDVKM. CDR3 length: 15 residues. Trimming cost V 5 bases and J 6 bases, with 17 bases left between them. DNA for the CDR3: TGTGCCAGCAGTCCAGGGGGGCCCCCTCTCAATGAGCAGTTCTTC. Its protein is CASSPGGPPLNEQFF.

This clonotype has a handful of counts. V usage is TRBV6-2 or TRBV6-3 and J usage is TRBJ1-1; a weak D match, TRBD1 (6 bases). Germline CDR1 MNHEY, CDR2 SVGEGT. The V end lost 8 bases, the J end lost 1 base, and 11 bases lay between the germline ends. The length of the CDR3 is 13 residues. The CDR3 region is CASGKTGNTEAFF. The CDR3 nucleotides are TGTGCCAGCGGAAAGACAGGGAACACTGAAGCTTTCTTT.

This clonotype was observed many times. The chain has TRBV30 and TRBJ1-5; 7 nucleotides line up with TRBD1. This CDR3 spans 14 amino acids. Germline CDR1 is GTSNPN and CDR2 is SVGIG (reference sequence). Trimming at V came to 1 base and at J to 3 bases, leaving 3 bases not matched to a gene. CDR3: CAWSGTGYNQPQHF. The CDR3 DNA is TGTGCCTGGAGTGGGACAGGTTACAATCAGCCCCAGCATTTT.

The chain uses TRBV6-6 and TRBJ2-5; the match to TRBD1 covers 8 bases. The germline V gene has CDR1 MNHNY and CDR2 SVGAGI (reference sequence). The CDR3 is made up of 13 amino acids. V lost 8 bases and J lost 1; bases outside the gene matches: 3. The CDR3 is CASGQGLQETQYF. DNA for the CDR3: TGTGCCAGCGGACAGGGCCTCCAAGAGACCCAGTACTTC.

The CDR3 nucleotides are TGTGCCAGCAGCCAAGACCCCGGGGGTAGCGGGGAAATGAACACCGGGGAGCTGTTTTTT. Protein product: CASSQDPGGSGEMNTGELFF. The chain combines TRBV3-1 with TRBJ2-2, with TRBD2 matching over 8 bases. V lost 0 bases to trimming and J lost 1 base; unmatched junction nucleotides: 13. Germline V CDR1 and CDR2: LGHDT, YNNKEL (reference sequence). There are 20 residues in the CDR3.

The count of this clonotype is one. It differs at one base from a far larger clone, so likely a read error. V and J are TRBV7-6 and TRBJ1-3; D unresolved. Germline CDR1 SGHVS, CDR2 FNYEAQ. CDR3 size: 14 residues. CDR3 DNA sequence: TGTGCCAGCAGCTTGGGCAGCTCTGGAAACGCCATATATTTT. Amino acid sequence: CASSLGSSGNAIYF.

This chain connects TRBV5-1 to TRBJ2-6; D is uncertain. V was shortened by 6 bases and J by 3 bases, with 7 bases between the two germline ends. This CDR3 comprises 13 residues. The germline CDR1 and CDR2 sequences are SGHRS and YFSETQ. CDR3 residues: CASKRDGANVLTF. The CDR3 DNA reads as TGCGCCAGCAAGCGAGATGGGGCCAACGTCCTGACTTTC.

The rearrangement links TRBV12-3 or TRBV12-4 to TRBJ1-1, with D possibly being TRBD1 (5 bases). This CDR3 comprises 14 residues. V lost 2 bases, J lost 1 base, and 8 bases lay in between. In DNA, the CDR3 is TGTGCCAGCAGTTTAAACGGGGGGAACACTGAAGCTTTCTTT. It yields the protein CASSLNGGNTEAFF.

A remark on this clonotype: The junction does not match germline at one end; this may be a read error. V usage is TRBV4-1 and J usage is TRBJ1-2, with TRBD1 matching over 11 bases. Per germline, CDR1 MGHRA and CDR2 YSYEKL. The CDR3 is 16 residues long. The CDR3 here is CASSKDGQGAFYGYTF. The CDR3 DNA reads TGCGCCAGCAGCAAAGACGGACAGGGGGCGTTCTATGGCTACACCTTC.

The chain employs TRBV20-1 and TRBJ1-1, with TRBD1 matching 8 bases. The germline V gene encodes CDR1 DFQATT and CDR2 SNEGSKA (reference sequence). CDR3 length: 15 amino acids. V trimming: 3 bases; J trimming: 3 bases; junction bases outside the gene matches: 9. CDR3 sequence (DNA): TGCAGTGCTAGTATATCCGGGACAGGTTACACTGAAGCTTTCTTT. It translates to CSASISGTGYTEAFF.

This rearrangement joins TRBV20-1 to TRBJ1-1, with 11 nucleotides matching TRBD1. Germline values: CDR1 DFQATT, CDR2 SNEGSKA (reference sequence). The trim removed 4 bases at V and 4 bases at J, leaving 5 bases unmatched. The length of the CDR3 is 14 residues. CDR3 nucleotide sequence: TGCAGTGCTAAAGAAGGGACAGGGGGCACTGAAGCTTTCTTT. It yields the protein CSAKEGTGGTEAFF.

The V call is TRBV19, the J call TRBJ2-5; weak D call: TRBD2 (6 bases). CDR3 size: 11 residues. Per the germline V gene, CDR1 is LNHDA and CDR2 is SQIVND (reference sequence). V was trimmed by 11 bases and J by 5 bases, leaving 12 bases between them. The CDR3 loop reads CASARGETQYF. The CDR3 DNA reads TGTGCCTCCGCACGGGGGGAGACCCAGTACTTC.

This clonotype was seen a handful of times. The V call is TRBV7-9, the J call TRBJ2-3, with D tentatively TRBD1 (6 bases). Germline assignment: CDR1 SEHNR and CDR2 FQNEAQ (reference sequence). This CDR3 comprises 14 residues. The germline V and J ends were trimmed by 3 bases and 4 bases, with 11 bases remaining between them. The CDR3 nucleotides read TGTGCCAGCAGCTTTACAGGGTTTCCAGATACGCAGTATTTT. It translates to CASSFTGFPDTQYF. The entire variable domain, with the rest obtained from reference TRBV7-9 and TRBJ2-3, is as follows: DTGVSQNPRHKITKRGQNVTFRCDPISEHNRLYWYRQTLGQGPEFLTYFQNEAQLEKSRLLSDRFSAERPKGSFSTLEIQRTEQGDSAMYLCASSFTGFPDTQYFGPGTRLTVL.

The chain carries TRBV5-1 and TRBJ1-5; 9 positions agree with TRBD1. Germline V gene data show CDR1 as SGHRS and CDR2 as YFSETQ. There are 18 residues in the CDR3. V shed 4 bases and J 1 base; nucleotides not matched to a gene: 12. Here the CDR3 reads CASSREQGARRSNQPQHF. The CDR3 coding sequence is TGCGCCAGCAGCAGAGAACAGGGGGCGCGTAGAAGCAATCAGCCCCAGCATTTT.

J is TRBJ2-7 and V is TRBV20-1; D gene unclear. Trimming removed 4 bases at V and 0 bases at J, with 16 bases between. CDR1 and CDR2 from the germline V gene are DFQATT and SNEGSKA (reference sequence). The CDR3 sequence is 15 residues long. The CDR3 nucleotides read TGCAGTGCTACCAACAATCGACTGAGCTCCTACGAGCAGTACTTC. This gives the protein CSATNNRLSSYEQYF.

The rearrangement uses TRBV11-3 and TRBJ2-5; 7 bases map to TRBD1. Germline values: CDR1 SGHNT, CDR2 YENEEA. The CDR3 runs to 14 residues. V trimming: 5 bases; J trimming: 2 bases; junction bases outside the gene matches: 5. CDR3 loop: CASSHRDRQETQYF. The CDR3 DNA sequence: TGTGCCAGCAGCCATCGGGACAGACAAGAGACCCAGTACTTC.